This T cell receptor (beta chain) stems from a study of response to subunit inactivated influenza vaccine. For this clonotype: Its matching antigen is unknown.

TCRdb passed the RT-PCR reads through MiXCR, listing each CDR3 protein once. Counted here are over 300,000 distinct CDR3 sequences, 21% occurring once; the ten biggest clones make up roughly 10%. The study, taken as a whole, reports: Authors suggested few new T cells are recruited by each seasonal influenza vaccination.

Looked up from germline, CDR1 is DFQATT and CDR2 is SNEGSKA (reference sequence). The CDR3 has 14 amino acids. Trimming pared 3 bases from V and 1 base from J, leaving 12 bases between. The input for sequencing was PBMCs from blood, taken 21 months after vaccination. This chain joins TRBV20-1 and TRBJ1-1; D ambiguous. This TCR came from a man between 50 and 75 years old who received an inactivated influenza vaccine. The CDR3 DNA reads as TGCAGTGCTAGGGCGGGCAGCTCGAACACTGAAGCTTTCTTT. Translated: CSARAGSSNTEAFF.